The clone carrying this T cell receptor (beta chain) was counted many times. This sample is part of a study of identical twins. TCRdb reanalysed the 5' RACE reads using MiXCR and keeps one entry per CDR3 protein. The data contain fewer than 900,000 distinct CDR3 sequences, 15% to 20% of them seen just once; the ten biggest clones take up about an eighth. The CDR3 is 11 residues long. CDR1 and CDR2 (germline): SQVTM, ANQGSEA. V was pared by 6 bases and J by 12 bases, with 15 bases between. The sample was also linked to a second study, of T cells expressing NK-cell markers. From that paper: Source material for TCR beta repertoires consisted of sorted CD3+CD56+NKG2C+, CD3+CD56+NKG2C- and CD3+CD56-NKG2C+ T cells. Dominant NKG2C+ clonotypes in six donors made up roughly 1.0-7.0% of CD8+ T cells. A few donors likewise had their CD3+CD56-NKG2C+ fraction led by these clonotypes.

The material sequenced was PBMCs. The chain combines TRBV29-1 with TRBJ2-1, with a possible D match to TRBD2 (6 bases). This TCR was sampled from a woman aged 18-30 years in good health. The CDR3: CSVVGGSGQFF. CDR3 DNA: TGCAGCGTCGTCGGAGGGTCGGGGCAGTTCTTC.